A single TCR beta chain is shown here with its context. There is no known antigen for this receptor. No quality values exist for individual bases; no much larger clone is one base distant. Collaborating institutions collected whole blood in K2EDTA tubes following their own protocols. For TCRbeta analysis, collaborator samples were shipped as frozen whole blood, as isolated PBMCs, or as DNA extracted from either sample type. The sample originates from a study of blood T cell repertoires in COVID-19 (dated by TCRdb to the early 2020s). The study in broad terms: Samples from collaborators originated in the United States, Italy and Spain and spanned both the acute and convalescent phases of COVID-19. The sample metadata nearly always contained a de-identified subject ID, COVID-19 status, age in years and sex. Deeply sampled blood TCRbeta repertoires from subjects exposed to, actively infected with, or recovered from COVID-19 were included in the dataset. The prospective study material was composed of cDNA or gDNA derived from T cells, B-cell-depleted T cells, or PBMCs. A freely available public database, intended as a resource for researchers studying the immune response to SARS-CoV-2, is where the repertoires were released. Where HLA class I and class II types were available, the types were taken from metadata supplied by the sample provider, not from assay-based typing. Samples were obtained from the ongoing ImmuneRACE study (first 160 participants) and from over 1,000 subjects provided by 6 global collaborators. The paper's findings and limits, for the study overall: Clinical and demographic metadata were provided uncurated, with the amount varying by source and participant.

The immunoSEQ Assay, a bias-controlled multiplex PCR, was used to amplify TCRbeta CDR3 regions from genomic DNA. The authors' analysis ran thus. The number of nucleated cells in each sample was estimated from the amplification of reference gene primers within the assay. Sequence reads were collapsed and filtered to measure the absolute abundance of every unique TCRbeta CDR3 rearrangement. For each sample, productive Simpson clonality was calculated as the square root of Simpson's diversity index over productive rearrangements. The source is immuneACCESS, and TCRdb retained only in-frame sequences with V and J called. Part of the clones is not carried over; for the studies checked, unresolved V genes explain less than half of this, and the remainder is unexplained. D and trimming come from the DNA, and the V and J calls and clone size come from that table. Across this sample there are tens of thousands of clones, with 80% to 85% seen only once. Of the sample, around 28% falls within the top ten clones.

The CDR3 measures 14 amino acids from cysteine to phenylalanine. Just CDR3 DNA is preserved here, 42 bases in frame from base 1. Sequences MNHEY (CDR1) and SVGAGI (CDR2) are obtained from the germline V gene. V drops 7 bases and J drops 3 bases, leaving 16 bases in between. This receptor was identified in a human donor in a cohort sampled during active COVID-19. This sequence uses TRBV6-5 and TRBJ2-7; the D segment could be TRBD1, given 6 matching bases. The material sequenced was peripheral blood. The DNA reads TGTGCCAGCAAGGGACAAAAACACCTCTACGAGCAGTACTTC. It codes for CASKGQKHLYEQYF.